The next 20 T cell receptor beta chains were all read from a single sample in a study of blood T cell repertoires in COVID-19. Sequencing was performed with immunoSEQ multiplex PCR; in TCRdb, only in-frame clones are kept and a portion is missing. Found here are about 140,000 clones, 80% to 85% of them singletons; the top ten hold almost 9%. Sequencing was carried out using peripheral blood. The receptors shown here come from a young man with COVID-19, enrolled during active disease.

The chain links TRBV5-8 to TRBJ1-4, with unresolved D. This CDR3 has 15 amino acids. Trimming removed 1 base from V and 4 bases from J, with 11 bases in between. Germline V lookup: CDR1 SGHTS, CDR2 YDEGEE. The CDR3 sequence: CASSLRKRINEKLFF. The CDR3 DNA reads TGTGCCAGCAGCTTGCGCAAGCGAATTAATGAAAAACTGTTTTTT.

The chain links TRBV5-1 to TRBJ2-5, with D perhaps TRBD2 (7 bases). This CDR3 is 15 amino acids long. V lost 0 bases, J lost 5 bases, and 14 bases lay in between. The germline CDR1 and CDR2 sequences are SGHRS and YFSETQ. Here the CDR3 DNA reads TGCGCCAGCAGCTTGGTCGGGGGGCAGTCGGAGACCCAGTACTTC. This sequence encodes CASSLVGGQSETQYF.

The V call is TRBV2, the J call TRBJ2-1; D possibly corresponds to TRBD2 (5 bases). Trimming removed 5 bases at V and 9 bases at J, with 11 bases between. Looked up from germline, CDR1 is SNHLY and CDR2 is FYNNEI. This CDR3 has 12 residues. DNA of the CDR3: TGTGCCAGCAGTCGTGGACTCGGTGAGCAGTTCTTC. This encodes CASSRGLGEQFF.

This sequence joins TRBV6-5 and TRBJ1-1, with a possible D match to TRBD1 (6 bases). Trimming took off 10 bases at V and 3 bases at J, with 9 bases between the two ends. The CDR3 has 11 residues. The germline CDR1 and CDR2 sequences are MNHEY and SVGAGI. In DNA, the CDR3 is TGTGCCACCACAGGGTACACTGAAGCTTTCTTT. It codes for CATTGYTEAFF.

This rearrangement joins TRBV30 to TRBJ1-2; TRBD1 aligns across 10 bases. This CDR3 spans 15 amino acids. The V segment lost 1 base and the J segment 4 bases; nucleotides outside the gene matches: 6. Germline CDR1 GTSNPN, CDR2 SVGIG (reference sequence). CDR3 amino acids: CAWSGPGTGAYGYTF. DNA for the CDR3: TGTGCCTGGAGTGGTCCCGGGACAGGGGCCTATGGCTACACCTTC.

The chain couples TRBV6-5 to TRBJ1-1; 7 nucleotides align to TRBD1. J lost 5 bases, V lost 2 bases, and 8 bases had no gene match. The CDR3 consists of 15 residues. Germline V gene data show CDR1 as MNHEY and CDR2 as SVGAGI. The DNA for the CDR3 is TGTGCCAGCAGTTACGCACAGGGGAGTACGACTGAAGCTTTCTTT. Translating it yields CASSYAQGSTTEAFF.

V usage is TRBV5-1 and J usage is TRBJ2-1; no reliable D call. The V gene's germline CDR1 is SGHRS and CDR2 YFSETQ. This CDR3 has 13 amino acids. Trimming pared 2 bases from V and 6 bases from J, leaving 9 bases between. The CDR3 spells CASSFSTSNEQFF. The CDR3 nucleotides read TGCGCCAGCAGCTTTTCGACAAGCAATGAGCAGTTCTTC. Looking up the rest from reference TRBV5-1 and TRBJ2-1 gives the full variable domain: KAGVTQTPRYLIKTRGQQVTLSCSPISGHRSVSWYQQTPGQGLQFLFEYFSETQRNKGNFPGRFSGRQFSNSRSEMNVSTLELGDSALYLCASSFSTSNEQFFGPGTRLTVL.

The chain couples TRBV7-2 to TRBJ2-5; the D gene is possibly TRBD2 (5 bases). Trimming stripped 1 base from V and 0 bases from J, with 9 bases between. The CDR3 consists of 15 residues. CDR1 SGHTA and CDR2 FQGNSA come from the germline V gene. The CDR3 reads CASSLGPGYQETQYF. The CDR3 DNA reads TGTGCCAGCAGCTTAGGTCCGGGGTACCAAGAGACCCAGTACTTC.

The CDR3 region is CASTQDREGGTEAFF. CDR3 sequence (DNA): TGCGCCAGCACCCAGGACAGGGAGGGAGGCACTGAAGCTTTCTTT. The chain employs TRBV10-1 and TRBJ1-1; 8 bases are shared with TRBD1. The CDR3 has 15 amino acids. V lost 7 bases, J lost 4 bases, and 11 bases stayed unmatched. Germline loops: CDR1 WNHNN, CDR2 SYGVQD (reference sequence).

The rearrangement links TRBV4-1 to TRBJ1-4; 9 bases fit TRBD1. The V gene's germline CDR1 is MGHRA and CDR2 YSYEKL. V shed 3 bases, J shed 8 bases, and the junction held 7 bases outside the gene matches. The CDR3 loop spans 15 amino acids. DNA for the CDR3: TGCGCCAGCAGCCACGGGACAGGGTCGACCGAAAAACTGTTTTTT. This gives the protein CASSHGTGSTEKLFF.

The V and J genes are TRBV28 and TRBJ1-2; D might be TRBD1 (6 bases). Germline V lookup: CDR1 MDHEN, CDR2 SYDVKM. The ends were cut back, 4 bases at V and 0 bases at J, with 15 bases in the middle. The CDR3 is 16 residues long. In DNA form, the CDR3 reads TGTGCCAGCAGTTATGGGGGTGGGGGCGCTAACTATGGCTACACCTTC. Its protein product is CASSYGGGGANYGYTF.

V and J are TRBV27 and TRBJ1-2; tentatively, D is TRBD1 (6 bases). In germline, CDR1 is MNHEY, CDR2 SMNVEV (reference sequence). The V end was cut by 3 bases, the J end by 0 bases, with 14 bases between. CDR3 length: 16 amino acids. The CDR3 DNA sequence: TGTGCCAGCAGTTTGACCGGGACAATCGCTAACTATGGCTACACCTTC. As protein: CASSLTGTIANYGYTF.

The rearrangement joins TRBV4-1 to TRBJ1-2, with D hard to call. This CDR3 contains 13 residues. The V and J ends lost 1 base and 4 bases respectively, with 7 bases between them. Germline V gene data show CDR1 as MGHRA and CDR2 as YSYEKL. The CDR3 is CASSQAIGYGYTF. As DNA, the CDR3 is TGCGCCAGCAGCCAAGCGATCGGCTATGGCTACACCTTC.

The rearrangement joins TRBV6-5 to TRBJ1-1; D unclear. CDR1 is MNHEY and CDR2 is SVGAGI in the germline V gene. V was shortened by 8 bases and J by 1 base, with 14 bases between the two germline ends. The CDR3 loop spans 14 amino acids. The CDR3 is CASGPDTQNTEAFF. The CDR3 DNA reads as TGTGCCAGCGGCCCTGACACCCAGAACACTGAAGCTTTCTTT.

The chain uses TRBV6-2 or TRBV6-3 and TRBJ2-7; 7 bases line up with TRBD2. Germline CDR1 and CDR2: MNHEY and SVGEGT. J was trimmed by 2 bases and V by 4 bases; bases with no gene match: 8. CDR3 length: 15 amino acids. CDR3 bases: TGTGCCAGCAGTTGGCCGGGACTAACAGCCTACGAGCAGTACTTC. This translates into CASSWPGLTAYEQYF.

This chain connects TRBV7-2 to TRBJ1-2, with a possible D match to TRBD1 (5 bases). Germline CDR1 and CDR2: SGHTA and FQGNSA. CDR3 length: 13 amino acids. The V gene lost 1 base and the J gene lost 11 bases, with 14 bases spanning the gap. The CDR3 DNA follows: TGTGCCAGCAGCTTAGAGGCAGGGTTTGATTACACCTTC. Protein: CASSLEAGFDYTF.

This sequence joins TRBV6-4 and TRBJ2-1; tentatively, D is TRBD2 (6 bases). Germline V CDR1 and CDR2: MRHNA, SNTAGT. V shed 2 bases and J shed 0 bases, with 17 bases lying between them. The CDR3 is 18 amino acids. This CDR3 is CASSDTAGRLSSYNEQFF. DNA of the CDR3: TGTGCCAGCAGTGACACAGCGGGCCGCCTAAGCTCCTACAATGAGCAGTTCTTC.

The chain has TRBV24-1 and TRBJ1-5; D is uncertain. This CDR3 has 12 amino acids. V lost 4 bases and J lost 12, with 12 bases in between. Germline loops: CDR1 KGHDR, CDR2 SFDVKD. Written as DNA, the CDR3 is TGTGCCACCAGTGACCAGATAGGGAGCCAGCATTTT. As protein: CATSDQIGSQHF.

This clone has more than one count but fewer than ten. The V call is TRBV7-2, the J call TRBJ1-4; D gene ambiguous. CDR1 is SGHTA, CDR2 FQGNSA, per germline. V was pared by 5 bases and J by 8 bases, with 12 bases between. The CDR3 is 13 amino acids. The CDR3 reads CASSLRVGEKLFF. CDR3 coding DNA: TGTGCCAGCAGCCTGAGGGTAGGGGAAAAACTGTTTTTT.

The chain carries TRBV28 and TRBJ1-2, with D possibly matching TRBD1 (6 bases). This CDR3 is 12 amino acids long. Trimming removed 5 bases from V and 9 bases from J, with 13 bases in between. Germline values: CDR1 MDHEN, CDR2 SYDVKM. DNA of the CDR3: TGTGCCAGCAGTGACAGGTCATGGAGCTACACCTTC. Translating it yields CASSDRSWSYTF.